A single sample gave rise to the 27 T cell receptor beta chains below, sequenced in a study of T-cell memory formation after mild COVID-19. TCRdb fed the 5' RACE reads into MiXCR, producing one record per CDR3 protein. The table lists about 560,000 distinct CDR3 sequences, approximately 19% of them singletons. Sequenced sample: PBMCs or a T cell subset sorted from them (not recorded which). The receptors come from an adult woman who had mild COVID-19 (a few samples of this study predate the infection). Cell type and time point are not known.

Only a few counts were recorded for this clonotype. The chain recombines TRBV18 with TRBJ2-1; a weak D match, TRBD2 (5 bases). From germline, CDR1 is KGHSH and CDR2 LQKENI. The CDR3 consists of 14 residues. V shed 2 bases and J shed 5 bases, with 10 bases lying between them. CDR3 residues: CASSPMVANNEQFF. The CDR3 coding sequence is TGTGCCAGCTCACCAATGGTAGCGAACAATGAGCAGTTCTTC.

This clonotype was counted only a few times. V and J are TRBV27 and TRBJ2-1; no reliable D call. Trimming stripped 0 bases from V and 2 bases from J, with 8 bases between. Germline CDR1 MNHEY, CDR2 SMNVEV (reference sequence). CDR3 size: 15 residues. CDR3 nucleotide sequence: TGTGCCAGCAGTTTATCGGGTCCAGCCTACAATGAGCAGTTCTTC. Amino acid sequence: CASSLSGPAYNEQFF.

The chain carries TRBV27 and TRBJ2-7; D is unclear. This CDR3 contains 12 residues. V was shortened by 6 bases and J by 2 bases, with 8 bases between the two germline ends. Per the germline V gene, CDR1 is MNHEY and CDR2 is SMNVEV (reference sequence). The CDR3 DNA reads as TGTGCCAGCAGGGGCTACACCTACGAGCAGTACTTC. The encoded protein is CASRGYTYEQYF.

This chain joins TRBV29-1 and TRBJ2-1, with TRBD1 matching 8 bases. This CDR3 region has 15 residues. From germline, CDR1 is SQVTM and CDR2 ANQGSEA. The ends lost 6 bases at V and 3 bases at J; junction bases unmatched: 10. The CDR3 DNA reads as TGCAGCGTCGAACTGGACGGACAGGGCTACAATGAGCAGTTCTTC. This translates into CSVELDGQGYNEQFF.

This clonotype was seen a handful of times. This chain joins TRBV5-6 and TRBJ2-5; D unresolved. Trimming removed 0 bases from V and 5 bases from J, with 5 bases in between. Germline lookup yields CDR1 SGHDT and CDR2 YYEEEE. The CDR3 covers 12 residues. DNA of the CDR3: TGTGCCAGCAGCTTGGAGGAGGAGACCCAGTACTTC. Translating gives CASSLEEETQYF.

This clonotype came up a few times. The chain has TRBV3-1 and TRBJ2-3, with 8 bases that match TRBD2. Germline CDR1 is LGHDT and CDR2 is YNNKEL (reference sequence). The CDR3 consists of 16 residues. The ends lost 4 bases at V and 1 base at J; junction bases unmatched: 7. The CDR3 loop reads CASSRGAGGRTDTQYF. CDR3 in DNA: TGTGCCAGCAGCCGAGGGGCGGGAGGTCGCACAGATACGCAGTATTTT.

This clonotype has just a few counts. The chain is built from TRBV5-4 and TRBJ2-4; D unclear. The CDR3 covers 14 residues. Germline CDR1 and CDR2: SGHNT and YYREEE (reference sequence). The V and J ends lost 1 base and 3 bases respectively, with 8 bases between them. The CDR3 DNA reads TGTGCCAGCAGCTTGTCGACGGTCAAAAACATTCAGTACTTC. Amino acids: CASSLSTVKNIQYF.

CDR3 loop: CASSVVPDGTGELFF. DNA of the CDR3: TGTGCCAGCAGCGTAGTTCCGGACGGGACCGGGGAGCTGTTTTTT. The V and J genes are TRBV9 and TRBJ2-2; D unresolved. This CDR3 spans 15 amino acids. CDR1 SGDLS and CDR2 YYNGEE come from the germline V gene. With 0 bases removed from V and 5 bases from J, the gap between germline ends came to 11 bases.

This clonotype appeared a few times. The rearrangement uses TRBV7-9 and TRBJ2-2, with 8 positions matching TRBD2. The ends lost 5 bases at V and 6 bases at J; junction bases unmatched: 11. The CDR3 is 16 residues long. CDR1 and CDR2 from the germline V gene are SEHNR and FQNEAQ (reference sequence). The DNA for the CDR3 is TGTGCCAGCAGCCTCAAAGCGGGAGTTGGGTCCGGGGAGCTGTTTTTT. Amino acid sequence: CASSLKAGVGSGELFF.

This clonotype was seen only a few times. The chain has TRBV7-9 and TRBJ2-1, with a possible D match to TRBD1 (7 bases). This CDR3 comprises 14 residues. With 2 bases removed from V and 13 bases from J, the gap between germline ends came to 18 bases. Germline CDR1 reads SEHNR; CDR2 reads FQNEAQ (reference sequence). This chain's CDR3 is CASSLPGTGQVQFF. In DNA form, the CDR3 reads TGTGCCAGCAGCTTACCCGGGACTGGACAGGTTCAGTTCTTC. Combining the CDR3 with reference TRBV7-9 and TRBJ2-1 gives the whole variable domain DTGVSQNPRHKITKRGQNVTFRCDPISEHNRLYWYRQTLGQGPEFLTYFQNEAQLEKSRLLSDRFSAERPKGSFSTLEIQRTEQGDSAMYLCASSLPGTGQVQFFGPGTRLTVL.

This clonotype was picked up many times. The V and J genes are TRBV5-1 and TRBJ1-1; no definite D call. This CDR3 is 12 amino acids long. CDR1 is SGHRS and CDR2 is YFSETQ in the germline V gene. The germline V and J ends were trimmed by 0 bases and 5 bases, with 5 bases remaining between them. CDR3 sequence (DNA): TGCGCCAGCAGCTTGGGGTATACTGAAGCTTTCTTT. Its protein product is CASSLGYTEAFF.

The chain couples TRBV7-3 to TRBJ1-1; the D gene is possibly TRBD1 (5 bases). The germline V and J ends were trimmed by 5 bases and 1 base, with 14 bases remaining between them. Germline V CDR1 and CDR2: SGHTA, FQGTGA. This CDR3 has 15 residues. The CDR3 spells CASSASPGTNTEAFF. The DNA of the CDR3 is TGTGCCAGCAGCGCCTCCCCGGGGACGAACACTGAAGCTTTCTTT.

The chain joins TRBV5-1 to TRBJ2-6; D gene uncertain. Deletions cut 4 bases from V and 4 bases from J, with 15 bases between. The CDR3 is 16 residues long. The germline gives CDR1 SGHRS, CDR2 YFSETQ. The CDR3 sequence: CASSPWPSAGANVLTF. The CDR3 nucleotides are TGCGCCAGCAGCCCCTGGCCCTCGGCGGGGGCCAACGTCCTGACTTTC.

CDR3 coding DNA: TGCGCCAGCAGCCCCCCCACGCTGGATATGAACACTGAAGCTTTCTTT. Its translation: CASSPPTLDMNTEAFF. V gene TRBV5-1 combines with J gene TRBJ1-1, with D unclear. The CDR3 contains 16 residues. Germline assignment: CDR1 SGHRS and CDR2 YFSETQ. The V gene lost 4 bases and the J gene lost 0 bases, with 16 bases spanning the gap.

The chain carries TRBV5-1 and TRBJ2-7; no firm D call. The CDR3 has 14 residues. V lost 3 bases to trimming and J lost 0 bases, with 10 bases between them. CDR1 is SGHRS, CDR2 YFSETQ, per germline. In nucleotides, the CDR3 is TGCGCCAGCAGCTCCAGAATTAGCTCCTACGAGCAGTACTTC. Encoded protein: CASSSRISSYEQYF.

The rearrangement joins TRBV9 to TRBJ1-1; no definite D call. CDR1 SGDLS and CDR2 YYNGEE come from the germline V gene. V shed 2 bases and J shed 7 bases, with 15 bases lying between them. CDR3 length: 14 residues. The CDR3 nucleotides read TGTGCCAGCAGCGTCTCCTCTGGTCAACTTGAAGCTTTCTTT. Encoded protein: CASSVSSGQLEAFF.

This clonotype was detected ten times or more. This chain links TRBV10-3 with TRBJ2-2, with TRBD2 matching over 9 bases. With V trimmed by 0 bases and J by 2 bases, 4 bases remained unmatched. The CDR3 is 17 amino acids. CDR1 is ENHRY, CDR2 SYGVKD, per germline. CDR3 DNA sequence: TGTGCCATCAGTGAGTCGCGGGAGGGCCAAAACACCGGGGAGCTGTTTTTT. The encoded protein is CAISESREGQNTGELFF.

V gene TRBV7-8 combines with J gene TRBJ1-4; no reliable D call. Between the trimmed V and J ends, which lost 1 base and 5 bases, there was a span of 23 bases. This CDR3 is built from 19 residues. Germline V lookup: CDR1 SGHVS, CDR2 FQNEAQ. The CDR3 here is CASSLGTGTLVLENEKLFF. The CDR3 coding sequence is TGTGCCAGCAGCTTAGGGACGGGAACGTTGGTTCTGGAAAATGAAAAACTGTTTTTT. Combining the CDR3 with reference TRBV7-8 and TRBJ1-4 gives the whole variable domain GAGVSQSPRYKVAKRGQDVALRCDPISGHVSLFWYQQALGQGPEFLTYFQNEAQLDKSGLPSDRFFAERPEGSVSTLKIQRTQQEDSAVYLCASSLGTGTLVLENEKLFFGSGTQLSVL.

A few counts support this clonotype. The rearrangement links TRBV11-2 to TRBJ2-1, with a tentative D call TRBD2 (6 bases). This CDR3 comprises 15 residues. Deletions cut 1 base from V and 8 bases from J, with 15 bases between. Germline CDR1 SGHAT, CDR2 FQNNGV. CDR3 sequence reads: CASSLGGGARDEQFF. In DNA form, the CDR3 reads TGTGCCAGCAGCTTAGGAGGCGGGGCACGGGATGAGCAGTTCTTC.

The chain recombines TRBV6-2 or TRBV6-3 with TRBJ2-6; TRBD1 or TRBD2 may be the D gene (6 bases each). CDR3 length: 15 amino acids. The V and J ends lost 5 bases and 2 bases respectively, with 10 bases between them. Germline V CDR1 and CDR2: MNHEY, SVGEGT. CDR3 sequence (DNA): TGTGCCAGCAGTCTGGGGGGCCCTGGGGCCAACGTCCTGACTTTC. Translating it yields CASSLGGPGANVLTF.

This sequence joins TRBV12-3 or TRBV12-4 and TRBJ1-4; D possibly corresponds to TRBD1 (5 bases). The CDR3 length is 14 residues. The germline V and J ends were trimmed by 6 bases and 8 bases, with 16 bases remaining between them. For the CDR3, the DNA is TGTGCCAGCAGCAAGAGGGGCCGACGGGAAAAACTGTTTTTT. Its translation is CASSKRGRREKLFF.

The rearrangement joins TRBV7-2 to TRBJ1-4; 10 bases are shared with TRBD1. This CDR3 is 14 amino acids long. V lost 5 bases and J lost 8; bases outside the gene matches: 5. Germline loops: CDR1 SGHTA, CDR2 FQGNSA. The CDR3 sequence is CASSKDRGDEKLFF. The CDR3 region has the DNA TGTGCCAGCAGCAAGGACAGGGGGGACGAAAAACTGTTTTTT.

In its sample, this clonotype was seen many times. The V and J genes are TRBV20-1 and TRBJ2-2; possibly TRBD2 for D (5 bases). The V end was cut by 0 bases, the J end by 4 bases, with 9 bases between. Germline V gives CDR1 DFQATT, CDR2 SNEGSKA (reference sequence). The CDR3 extends over 14 amino acids. The CDR3 protein is CSAREPGTTGELFF. CDR3 nucleotides: TGCAGTGCTAGAGAGCCGGGAACCACCGGGGAGCTGTTTTTT.

This clonotype was detected a few times. The chain couples TRBV5-1 to TRBJ1-1; D is perhaps TRBD1 (5 bases). The CDR3 sequence is 16 residues long. CDR1 is SGHRS, CDR2 YFSETQ, per germline. Trimming removed 4 bases from V and 6 bases from J, with 22 bases in between. This chain's CDR3 is CASSPGVGAHPPEAFF. In DNA, the CDR3 is TGCGCCAGCAGCCCGGGAGTTGGGGCTCATCCTCCTGAAGCTTTCTTT. Complete variable domain (other parts from reference TRBV5-1 and TRBJ1-1): KAGVTQTPRYLIKTRGQQVTLSCSPISGHRSVSWYQQTPGQGLQFLFEYFSETQRNKGNFPGRFSGRQFSNSRSEMNVSTLELGDSALYLCASSPGVGAHPPEAFFGQGTRLTVV.

Of note for this clonotype: Germline and junction disagree at one end, which may indicate a read error. The rearrangement uses TRBV12-3 or TRBV12-4 and TRBJ1-1; D gene uncertain. The CDR3 contains 15 residues. CDR3 in DNA: TGTGCCAGCATTTTAGGGCAGAGTGTGAACACTGAAGCTTTCTTT. Its translation is CASILGQSVNTEAFF.

In this sample, this clonotype turned up a few times. The CDR3 here is CASSAHRTSGTDTQYF. For the CDR3, the DNA is TGTGCCAGCAGCGCCCATAGGACTAGCGGCACAGATACGCAGTATTTT. The V and J genes are TRBV7-2 and TRBJ2-3; 9 bases match TRBD2. Germline V gene lookup returns CDR1 SGHTA and CDR2 FQGNSA. This CDR3 contains 16 residues. V trimming: 5 bases; J trimming: 1 base; junction bases outside the gene matches: 7.

In its sample, this clonotype was seen a few times. The chain uses TRBV6-1 and TRBJ1-1; maybe TRBD1 (6 bases). The germline V and J ends were trimmed by 7 bases and 7 bases, with 16 bases remaining between them. CDR3 length: 13 residues. Germline V gene data show CDR1 as MNHNS and CDR2 as SASEGT. The DNA of the CDR3 is TGTGCCAGCAAAGTCACAGGGAGATTTGAAGCTTTCTTT. Translated, it gives CASKVTGRFEAFF.